This TCR beta chain stems from a study of vaccination effects on CD4 cells after COVID-19. Expansion of antigen-specific CD4+ T cells with viral peptide pools was carried out by the ViraFEST assay before sequencing. CD4+ T cell isolation took place after 10 days of culture. All study participants received two doses of BNT162b2 or mRNA-1273 vaccine. Regarding this clone: Its antigen is unknown.

Here immunoSEQ multiplex PCR was the method, and the copy in TCRdb shows in-frame clones only, minus some. The repertoire holds approximately 70,000 clones, with approximately 80% as singletons. The CDR3 covers 17 residues. V lost 3 bases and J lost 0; bases outside the gene matches: 1. This specimen consisted of CD4+ T cells from PBMCs cultured with HCoV-229E spike peptides, obtained after COVID-19 vaccination. The sequence came from a human donor who received a COVID-19 vaccine. The V and J genes are TRBV23-1 and TRBJ2-6; TRBD1 aligns across 11 bases. TRBV23-1 is an ORF, and what it does is uncertain. CDR3 DNA: TGCGCCAGCAGTCAGGGACAGGGGGGCTCTGGGGCCAACGTCCTGACTTTC. Translating it yields CASSQGQGGSGANVLTF.